Shown below are 27 T cell receptor beta chains from a single sample sequenced in a study of siplizumab effects on memory and regulatory T cells. Clones were read by immunoSEQ multiplex PCR, and TCRdb kept only the in-frame ones, dropping some. In the table there are some 97,000 clones, around 90% of which are singletons. The material sequenced was Tregs sorted from blood. The receptor set was obtained from a human donor in good health.

This chain joins TRBV7-3 and TRBJ2-1; D not resolved. Germline CDR1 and CDR2: SGHTA and FQGTGA. The germline V and J ends were trimmed by 1 base and 6 bases, with 4 bases remaining between them. The CDR3 length is 12 residues. Written as DNA, the CDR3 is TGTGCCAGCAGCTTAATTGGCAATGAGCAGTTCTTC. Its translation is CASSLIGNEQFF.

This chain uses TRBV4-1 with TRBJ2-2; the D is unclear. The CDR3 runs 14 residues. Trimming pared 2 bases from V and 0 bases from J, leaving 4 bases between. From germline, CDR1 is MGHRA and CDR2 YSYEKL. CDR3 bases: TGCGCCAGCAGCCAAATGTCGAACACCGGGGAGCTGTTTTTT. It codes for CASSQMSNTGELFF.

This chain links TRBV7-6 with TRBJ1-4, with D unclear. Deletions cut 1 base from V and 3 bases from J, with 3 bases between. Per the germline V gene, CDR1 is SGHVS and CDR2 is FNYEAQ. The CDR3 totals 13 residues. In DNA form, the CDR3 reads TGTGCCAGCAGCTTAGACCCTAATGAAAAACTGTTTTTT. It specifies CASSLDPNEKLFF.

The chain is built from TRBV5-1 and TRBJ1-1, with TRBD1 matching over 9 bases. V trimming: 4 bases; J trimming: 0 bases; junction bases outside the gene matches: 7. The CDR3 is made up of 16 amino acids. Per the germline V gene, CDR1 is SGHRS and CDR2 is YFSETQ. As DNA, the CDR3 is TGCGCCAGCAGCCCATACAGGGGGCGACTGAACACTGAAGCTTTCTTT. Its translation is CASSPYRGRLNTEAFF.

CDR3 in DNA: TGCGCCAGCAGCTTTGATCAGCTCGGGGATACGCAGTATTTT. The encoded protein is CASSFDQLGDTQYF. The chain carries TRBV5-1 and TRBJ2-3; no reliable D call. The CDR3 consists of 14 residues. Germline assignment: CDR1 SGHRS and CDR2 YFSETQ. The V end lost 2 bases, the J end lost 6 bases, and 13 bases lay between the germline ends.

This chain uses TRBV6-5 with TRBJ1-2; TRBD1 might be the D (6 bases). There are 15 residues in the CDR3. Germline assignment: CDR1 MNHEY and CDR2 SVGAGI. Deletions cut 2 bases from V and 4 bases from J, with 14 bases between. CDR3 nucleotide sequence: TGTGCCAGCAGTTACGCAGCGAAGGACAGCTATGGCTACACCTTC. This translates into CASSYAAKDSYGYTF.

V is TRBV4-2 and J is TRBJ2-7; 9 nucleotides align to TRBD2. Germline V gene sequence: CDR1 LGHNA, CDR2 YNFKEQ. The CDR3 loop spans 16 amino acids. Trimming removed 1 base from V and 2 bases from J; junction bases left unmatched: 6. The CDR3 nucleotides are TGTGCCAGCAGCCAAGCCGCTCTAGCGGGACCCTACGAGCAGTACTTC. Residues: CASSQAALAGPYEQYF.

The chain links TRBV5-1 to TRBJ2-7, with TRBD2 matching 8 bases. The V gene's germline CDR1 is SGHRS and CDR2 YFSETQ. J gave up 4 bases and V 6 bases, and 9 bases lay outside the gene matches. The length of the CDR3 is 14 residues. CDR3 sequence: CASTSVAGSYEQYF. CDR3 DNA sequence: TGCGCCAGCACTTCAGTAGCGGGATCTTACGAGCAGTACTTC.

The chain recombines TRBV5-8 with TRBJ2-5; tentatively, D is TRBD2 (6 bases). Germline CDR1 SGHTS, CDR2 YDEGEE. This CDR3 is built from 16 residues. Trimming took off 4 bases at V and 2 bases at J, with 18 bases between the two ends. For the CDR3, the DNA is TGTGCCAGCAGCCTCAGATTTGGGGGGTGGCAAGAGACCCAGTACTTC. Protein sequence: CASSLRFGGWQETQYF. The variable domain in full, completed from reference TRBV5-8 and TRBJ2-5, reads EAGVTQSPTHLIKTRGQQATLRCSPISGHTSVYWYQQALGLGLQFLLWYDEGEERNRGNFPPRFSGRQFPNYSSELNVNALELEDSALYLCASSLRFGGWQETQYFGPGTRLLVL.

V is TRBV2 and J is TRBJ1-1; D is perhaps TRBD1 (5 bases). Germline V gene lookup returns CDR1 SNHLY and CDR2 FYNNEI. The CDR3 loop spans 19 amino acids. The V end lost 2 bases, the J end lost 4 bases, and 26 bases lay between the germline ends. In DNA form, the CDR3 reads TGTGCCAGCAGTGAACCACAGGCCACGAAAGGGTTAATGTGCACTGAAGCTTTCTTT. Its translation: CASSEPQATKGLMCTEAFF.

This clone was observed a few times. The chain carries TRBV7-9 and TRBJ1-1; D uncertain. CDR1 and CDR2 from the germline V gene are SEHNR and FQNEAQ (reference sequence). Trimming removed 11 bases at V and 0 bases at J, with 16 bases between. CDR3 size: 14 residues. The CDR3 is CAGSRQDLNTEAFF. The CDR3 coding sequence is TGTGCCGGTAGTCGGCAGGACCTGAACACTGAAGCTTTCTTT.

This chain links TRBV28 with TRBJ1-2; the D is unclear. Germline V gene sequence: CDR1 MDHEN, CDR2 SYDVKM. The CDR3 consists of 13 residues. The V and J ends lost 6 bases and 2 bases respectively, with 10 bases between them. CDR3 DNA: TGTGCCAGCAGAATGGGGTCAAACTATGGCTACACCTTC. This codes for CASRMGSNYGYTF.

This clone was seen more than once but under ten times. This rearrangement joins TRBV19 to TRBJ1-1, with 7 bases matching TRBD1. The ends lost 7 bases at V and 1 base at J; junction bases unmatched: 9. Germline CDR1 and CDR2: LNHDA and SQIVND (reference sequence). This CDR3 is 15 amino acids long. As DNA, the CDR3 is TGTGCCAGTATAGCGGACAGGCGAGGGAACACTGAAGCTTTCTTT. Protein: CASIADRRGNTEAFF.

This clone was found once. The gene calls are TRBV5-4 and TRBJ1-2; no clear D gene. Germline CDR1 reads SGHNT; CDR2 reads YYREEE (reference sequence). The CDR3 is 14 residues long. The ends were cut back, 0 bases at V and 0 bases at J, with 6 bases in the middle. As DNA, the CDR3 is TGTGCCAGCAGCTTGGCACAACCTAACTATGGCTACACCTTC. Translating gives CASSLAQPNYGYTF.

The chain employs TRBV5-4 and TRBJ1-2, with 7 bases identical to TRBD1. Germline V CDR1 and CDR2: SGHNT, YYREEE (reference sequence). V shed 2 bases and J 3 bases; nucleotides not matched to a gene: 13. The CDR3 has 17 residues. CDR3 sequence reads: CASSFRTGGVGDYGYTF. In nucleotides, the CDR3 is TGTGCCAGCAGCTTTAGGACAGGTGGGGTTGGGGACTATGGCTACACCTTC.

This chain uses TRBV7-9 with TRBJ2-3, with 12 bases matching TRBD2. Germline assignment: CDR1 SEHNR and CDR2 FQNEAQ (reference sequence). This CDR3 contains 19 residues. The ends lost 5 bases at V and 1 base at J; junction bases unmatched: 13. The CDR3, as DNA: TGTGCCAGCAGCCCGGGACTAGCGGGTATCCTTTACCGCACAGATACGCAGTATTTT. Translation gives CASSPGLAGILYRTDTQYF. Drawing the rest from reference TRBV7-9 and TRBJ2-3, the complete variable domain is DTGVSQNPRHKITKRGQNVTFRCDPISEHNRLYWYRQTLGQGPEFLTYFQNEAQLEKSRLLSDRFSAERPKGSFSTLEIQRTEQGDSAMYLCASSPGLAGILYRTDTQYFGPGTRLTVL.

V gene TRBV5-1 combines with J gene TRBJ2-5; D is uncertain. The length of the CDR3 is 17 residues. Trimming shortened V by 0 bases and J by 4 bases, and 19 bases separated the two germline ends. Germline V gene sequence: CDR1 SGHRS, CDR2 YFSETQ. CDR3 nucleotide sequence: TGCGCCAGCAGCTTGGTGTTGTCAGGTGCTCGGCGAGAGACCCAGTACTTC. It is translated as CASSLVLSGARRETQYF.

The gene calls are TRBV5-4 and TRBJ2-5, with 7 positions matching TRBD2. The germline V gene encodes CDR1 SGHNT and CDR2 YYREEE (reference sequence). V dropped 0 bases and J dropped 2; count of bases not matched to a gene: 7. This CDR3 is 16 amino acids long. CDR3 in amino acids: CASSLAILARQETQYF. CDR3 nucleotide sequence: TGTGCCAGCAGCTTGGCCATACTAGCGCGTCAAGAGACCCAGTACTTC. The full variable domain, with the rest looked up from reference TRBV5-4 and TRBJ2-5, is ETGVTQSPTHLIKTRGQQVTLRCSSQSGHNTVSWYQQALGQGPQFIFQYYREEENGRGNFPPRFSGLQFPNYSSELNVNALELDDSALYLCASSLAILARQETQYFGPGTRLLVL.

The CDR3 DNA reads as TGTGCCAGCAGCCCATGGCTAGCGGGAGGGCGAGAGACCCAGTACTTC. This sequence encodes CASSPWLAGGRETQYF. V and J are TRBV9 and TRBJ2-5; the match to TRBD2 covers 12 bases. The trim removed 4 bases at V and 4 bases at J, leaving 8 bases unmatched. The CDR3 has 16 amino acids. Germline V lookup: CDR1 SGDLS, CDR2 YYNGEE.

This clone was counted a single time. The genes are TRBV5-1 and TRBJ2-7; 8 bases agree with TRBD2. V dropped 2 bases and J dropped 6; count of bases not matched to a gene: 4. The germline gives CDR1 SGHRS, CDR2 YFSETQ. There are 13 residues in the CDR3. The CDR3 sequence: CASSLTSGTEQYF. The DNA for the CDR3 is TGCGCCAGCAGCTTAACTAGCGGAACCGAGCAGTACTTC.

The chain uses TRBV30 and TRBJ2-5; the D gene is possibly TRBD2 (5 bases). CDR3 length: 13 residues. Trimming left V 0 bases short and J 5 bases short, with 10 bases between. Per the germline V gene, CDR1 is GTSNPN and CDR2 is SVGIG (reference sequence). The CDR3 nucleotides read TGTGCCTGGAGTGTGATGCCGGGGGAGACCCAGTACTTC. Its protein is CAWSVMPGETQYF. Variable domain in full (rest from reference TRBV30 and TRBJ2-5): SQTIHQWPATLVQPVGSPLSLECTVEGTSNPNLYWYRQAAGRGLQLLFYSVGIGQISSEVPQNLSASRPQDRQFILSSKKLLLSDSGFYLCAWSVMPGETQYFGPGTRLLVL.

This clone was seen only once. The chain links TRBV1 to TRBJ2-7; TRBD2, the table's D call, lacks a check against the DNA. TRBV1 is annotated as a pseudogene. The CDR3 is 16 amino acids. This CDR3 reads CTSSQGLAYSSYEQYF. The CDR3 DNA reads TGCACCAGCAGCCAAGGACTAGCGTATAGCTCCTACGAGCAGTACTTC.

V and J are TRBV2 and TRBJ1-1; TRBD1 is a possible D gene (5 bases). Trimming left V 4 bases short and J 5 bases short, with 14 bases between. The CDR3 spans 14 residues. The germline V gene has CDR1 SNHLY and CDR2 FYNNEI. The CDR3 DNA reads TGTGCCAGCAGTGTATTAGGGGCGGGAACTGAAGCTTTCTTT. As protein: CASSVLGAGTEAFF.

The rearrangement links TRBV6-6 to TRBJ2-7; D ambiguous. This CDR3 region has 14 residues. V lost 0 bases to trimming and J lost 4 bases, with 10 bases between them. Germline CDR1 is MNHNY and CDR2 is SVGAGI (reference sequence). The CDR3 DNA follows: TGTGCCAGCAGTTACTCGACTCTCCAATACGAGCAGTACTTC. It encodes CASSYSTLQYEQYF.

V gene TRBV10-3 combines with J gene TRBJ2-1; 8 positions match TRBD1. CDR3 length: 15 amino acids. CDR1 ENHRY and CDR2 SYGVKD come from the germline V gene. Unmatched junction bases numbered 8, after V lost 7 bases and J lost 3 bases. CDR3 amino acids: CAITPDRGYYNEQFF. Here the CDR3 DNA reads TGTGCCATCACCCCAGACAGGGGTTACTACAATGAGCAGTTCTTC.

The chain links TRBV6-5 to TRBJ1-2; 10 bases fit TRBD1. The CDR3 has 14 residues. CDR1 and CDR2 (germline): MNHEY, SVGAGI. V trimming: 6 bases; J trimming: 7 bases; junction bases outside the gene matches: 8. The CDR3 DNA sequence: TGTGCCAGCAGCCCACAACGGGACAGGGGTGGCTACACCTTC. Protein product: CASSPQRDRGGYTF.

This clone was found a few times. This chain joins TRBV10-3 and TRBJ2-7; possibly TRBD2 for D (6 bases). Trimming removed 0 bases at V and 2 bases at J, with 14 bases between. The CDR3 is 16 residues long. From germline, CDR1 is ENHRY and CDR2 SYGVKD. This CDR3 is CAISESGREATYEQYF. The CDR3 DNA reads TGTGCCATCAGTGAGTCCGGGCGGGAAGCGACCTACGAGCAGTACTTC.